The 6 T cell receptor beta chains given below trace back to one sample, sequenced in a study of blood T cell repertoires in COVID-19. Repertoires were generated with immunoSEQ multiplex PCR, while TCRdb's copy carries only in-frame clones and drops some. The data show just under 250,000 clones, with roughly 86% seen just once and roughly 3% held by the top ten. Material for sequencing was peripheral blood. The receptor source for this set is a woman aged 25 to 45 who had recovered from COVID-19.

The CDR3 here is CARSPDRGRQETQYF. The CDR3 coding sequence is TGTGCCAGAAGCCCGGACAGGGGGCGGCAAGAGACCCAGTACTTC. This rearrangement joins TRBV5-3 to TRBJ2-5; TRBD1 agrees at 11 bases. Being an ORF, TRBV5-3 has a function that is uncertain. V was pared by 4 bases and J by 2 bases, with 4 bases of the junction left unmatched. The CDR3 spans 15 residues.

The chain recombines TRBV11-2 with TRBJ1-2; D not certain. CDR1 is SGHAT and CDR2 is FQNNGV in the germline V gene. The CDR3 is 13 amino acids. Trimming removed 4 bases from V and 8 bases from J, with 14 bases in between. CDR3 residues: CASSSLTGLGYTF. DNA of the CDR3: TGTGCCAGCAGCTCTCTGACGGGGTTGGGCTACACCTTC.

The rearrangement joins TRBV5-1 to TRBJ2-6; 8 bases are a match to TRBD2. The CDR3 contains 17 residues. Trimming took 4 bases from V and 0 from J; bases not matched to a gene: 6. Per the germline V gene, CDR1 is SGHRS and CDR2 is YFSETQ. The CDR3 DNA follows: TGCGCCAGCAGCCCCGGGACTAGATCCTCTGGGGCCAACGTCCTGACTTTC. This encodes CASSPGTRSSGANVLTF.

The rearrangement uses TRBV6-5 and TRBJ1-6, with a weak D call TRBD1 (5 bases). This CDR3 region has 14 residues. Trimming took 6 bases from V and 6 from J, leaving 12 bases between them. In germline, CDR1 is MNHEY, CDR2 SVGAGI. This chain's CDR3 is CASRPQGGNSPLHF. CDR3 in DNA: TGTGCCAGCAGACCCCAGGGAGGTAATTCACCCCTCCACTTT.

The V gene is TRBV10-2, the J gene TRBJ1-6; D perhaps matches TRBD1 (6 bases). This CDR3 has 16 amino acids. Germline V gene sequence: CDR1 WSHSY, CDR2 SAAADI. V was pared by 2 bases and J by 1 base, with 9 bases between. The CDR3 reads CASSEVRGSYNSPLHF. The DNA of the CDR3 is TGCGCCAGCAGTGAGGTCAGGGGATCCTATAATTCACCCCTCCACTTT.

The chain couples TRBV27 to TRBJ1-2; 7 positions match TRBD1. The V gene end was trimmed by 5 bases and the J gene end by 1 base; junction bases not matched to a gene: 10. The CDR3 is 16 amino acids. Germline values: CDR1 MNHEY, CDR2 SMNVEV (reference sequence). The CDR3: CASSLTRDSSNYGYTF. DNA for the CDR3: TGTGCCAGCAGTCTCACCAGGGACAGCAGTAACTATGGCTACACCTTC.